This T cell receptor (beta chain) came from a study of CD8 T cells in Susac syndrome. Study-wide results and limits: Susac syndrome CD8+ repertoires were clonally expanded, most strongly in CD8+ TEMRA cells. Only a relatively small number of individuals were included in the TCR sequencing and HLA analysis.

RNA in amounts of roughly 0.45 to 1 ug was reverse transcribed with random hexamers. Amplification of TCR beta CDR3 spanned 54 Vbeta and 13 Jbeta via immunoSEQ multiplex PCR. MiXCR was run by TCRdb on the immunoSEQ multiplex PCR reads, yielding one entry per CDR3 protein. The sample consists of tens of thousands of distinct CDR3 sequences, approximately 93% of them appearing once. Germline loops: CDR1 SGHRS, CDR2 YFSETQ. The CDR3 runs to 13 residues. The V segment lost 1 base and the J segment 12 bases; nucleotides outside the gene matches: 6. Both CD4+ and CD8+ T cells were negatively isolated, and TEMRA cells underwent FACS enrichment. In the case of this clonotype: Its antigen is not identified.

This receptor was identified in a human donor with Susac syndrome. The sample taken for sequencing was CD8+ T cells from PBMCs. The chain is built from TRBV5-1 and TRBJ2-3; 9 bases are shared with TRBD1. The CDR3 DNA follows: TGCGCCAGCAGCTTGCGCGGGGACAGGGTTCAGTATTTT. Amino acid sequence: CASSLRGDRVQYF.